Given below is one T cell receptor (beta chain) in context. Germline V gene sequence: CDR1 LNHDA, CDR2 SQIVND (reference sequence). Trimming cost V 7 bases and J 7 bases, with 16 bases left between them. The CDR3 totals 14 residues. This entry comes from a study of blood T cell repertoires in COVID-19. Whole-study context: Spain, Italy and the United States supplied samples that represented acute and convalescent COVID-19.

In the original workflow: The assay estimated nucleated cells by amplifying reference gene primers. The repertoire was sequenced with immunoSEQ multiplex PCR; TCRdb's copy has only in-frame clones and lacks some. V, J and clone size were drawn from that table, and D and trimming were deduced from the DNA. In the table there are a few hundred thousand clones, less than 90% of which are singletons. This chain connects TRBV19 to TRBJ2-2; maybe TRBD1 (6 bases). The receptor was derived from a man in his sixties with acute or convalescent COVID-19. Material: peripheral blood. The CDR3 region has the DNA TGTGCCAGTAAGGGCAGGGGAGAAGGCGGGGAGCTGTTTTTT. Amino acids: CASKGRGEGGELFF.